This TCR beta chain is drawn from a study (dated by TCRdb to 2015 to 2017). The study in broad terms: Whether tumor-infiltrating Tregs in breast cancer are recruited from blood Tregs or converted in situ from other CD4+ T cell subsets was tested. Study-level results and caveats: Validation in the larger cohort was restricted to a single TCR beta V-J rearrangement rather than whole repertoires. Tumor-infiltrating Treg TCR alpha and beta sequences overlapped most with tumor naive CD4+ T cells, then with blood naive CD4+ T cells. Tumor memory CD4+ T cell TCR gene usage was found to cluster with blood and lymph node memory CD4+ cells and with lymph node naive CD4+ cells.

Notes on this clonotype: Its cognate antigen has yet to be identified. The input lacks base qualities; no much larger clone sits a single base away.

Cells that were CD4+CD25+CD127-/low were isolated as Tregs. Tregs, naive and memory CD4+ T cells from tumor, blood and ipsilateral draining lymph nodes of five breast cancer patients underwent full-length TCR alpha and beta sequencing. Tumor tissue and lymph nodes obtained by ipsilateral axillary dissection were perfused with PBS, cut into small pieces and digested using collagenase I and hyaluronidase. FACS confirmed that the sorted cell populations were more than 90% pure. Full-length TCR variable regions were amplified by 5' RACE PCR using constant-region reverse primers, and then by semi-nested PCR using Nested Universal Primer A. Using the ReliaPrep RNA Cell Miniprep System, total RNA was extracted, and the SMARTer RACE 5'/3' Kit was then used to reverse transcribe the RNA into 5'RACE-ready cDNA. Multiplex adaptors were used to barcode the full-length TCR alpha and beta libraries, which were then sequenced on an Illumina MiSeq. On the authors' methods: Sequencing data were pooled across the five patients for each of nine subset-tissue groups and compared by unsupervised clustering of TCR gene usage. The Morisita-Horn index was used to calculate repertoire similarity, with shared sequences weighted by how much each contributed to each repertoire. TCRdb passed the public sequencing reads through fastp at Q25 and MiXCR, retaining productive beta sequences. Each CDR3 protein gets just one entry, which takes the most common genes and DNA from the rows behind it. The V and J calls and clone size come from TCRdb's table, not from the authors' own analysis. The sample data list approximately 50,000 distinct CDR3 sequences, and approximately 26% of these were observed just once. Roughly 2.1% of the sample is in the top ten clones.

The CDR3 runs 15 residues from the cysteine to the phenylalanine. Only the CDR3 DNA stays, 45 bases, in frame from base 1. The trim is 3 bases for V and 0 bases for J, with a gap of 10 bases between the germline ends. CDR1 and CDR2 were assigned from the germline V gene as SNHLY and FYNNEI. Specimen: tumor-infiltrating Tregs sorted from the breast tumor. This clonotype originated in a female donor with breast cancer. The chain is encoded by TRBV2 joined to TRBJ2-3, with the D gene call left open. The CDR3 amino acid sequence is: CASSDQAASTDTQYF. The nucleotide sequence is TGTGCCAGCAGTGATCAGGCGGCTAGCACAGATACGCAGTATTTT.